This T cell receptor beta chain originates from a study of blood T cell repertoires in COVID-19. In the study overall: The United States, Italy and Spain provided the acute and convalescent COVID-19 samples. T cells, B-cell-depleted T cells, or PBMCs provided the cDNA or gDNA that served as material.

How the authors handled the data: Estimation of nucleated cell counts relied on the amplification of reference gene primers. Assay used: immunoSEQ multiplex PCR; TCRdb lists only in-frame clones, some missing. That table furnishes V, J and clone size, whereas the DNA furnished D and trimming. The sample carries a few hundred thousand clones, roughly 77% recorded once. Germline V gene sequence: CDR1 MDHEN, CDR2 SYDVKM. Trimming stripped 6 bases from V and 1 base from J, with 9 bases between. The CDR3 length is 13 residues. This TCR was sampled from a human donor with acute or convalescent COVID-19. The donor label of this sample is uncertain. This chain connects TRBV28 to TRBJ1-1; TRBD1 might be the D (5 bases). Sequencing was carried out using peripheral blood. The DNA of the CDR3 is TGTGCCAGCAGGCAACAGGAGAACACTGAAGCTTTCTTT. Residues: CASRQQENTEAFF.